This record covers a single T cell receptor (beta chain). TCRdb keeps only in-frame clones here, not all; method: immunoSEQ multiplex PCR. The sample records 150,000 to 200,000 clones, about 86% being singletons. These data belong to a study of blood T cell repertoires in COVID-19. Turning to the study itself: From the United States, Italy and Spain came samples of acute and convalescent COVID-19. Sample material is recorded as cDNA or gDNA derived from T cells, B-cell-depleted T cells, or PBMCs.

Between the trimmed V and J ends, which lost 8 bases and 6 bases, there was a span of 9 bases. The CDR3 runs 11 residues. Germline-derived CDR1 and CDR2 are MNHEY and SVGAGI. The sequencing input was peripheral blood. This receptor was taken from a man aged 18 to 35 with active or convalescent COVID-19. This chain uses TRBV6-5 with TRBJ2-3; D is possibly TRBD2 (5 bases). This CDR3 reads CASGSPDTQYF. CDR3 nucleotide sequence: TGTGCCAGCGGGAGTCCGGATACGCAGTATTTT.